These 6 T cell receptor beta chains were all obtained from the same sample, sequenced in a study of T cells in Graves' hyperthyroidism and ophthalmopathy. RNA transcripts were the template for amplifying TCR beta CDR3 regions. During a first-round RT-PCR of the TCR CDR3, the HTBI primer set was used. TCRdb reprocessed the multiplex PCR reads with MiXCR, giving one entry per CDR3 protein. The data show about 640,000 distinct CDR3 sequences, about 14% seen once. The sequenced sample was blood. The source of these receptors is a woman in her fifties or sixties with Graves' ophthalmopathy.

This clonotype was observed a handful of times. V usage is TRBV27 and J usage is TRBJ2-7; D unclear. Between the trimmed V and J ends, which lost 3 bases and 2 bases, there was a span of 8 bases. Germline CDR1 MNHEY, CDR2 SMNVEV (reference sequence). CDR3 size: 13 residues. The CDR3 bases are TGTGCCAGCAGTTTGTACGCGCCCTACGAGCAGTACTTC. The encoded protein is CASSLYAPYEQYF.

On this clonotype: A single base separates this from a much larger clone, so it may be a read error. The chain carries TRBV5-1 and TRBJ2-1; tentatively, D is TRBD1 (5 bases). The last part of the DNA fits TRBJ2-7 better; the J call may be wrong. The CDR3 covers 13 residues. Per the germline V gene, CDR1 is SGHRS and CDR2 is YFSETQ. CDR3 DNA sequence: TGCGCCAGCAGCTCGACAGTGTCTAATGAGCAGTACTTC. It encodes CASSSTVSNEQYF.

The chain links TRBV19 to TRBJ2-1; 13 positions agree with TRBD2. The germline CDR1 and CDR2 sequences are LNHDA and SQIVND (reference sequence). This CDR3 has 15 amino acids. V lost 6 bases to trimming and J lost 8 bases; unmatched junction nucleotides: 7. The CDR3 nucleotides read TGTGCCAGTAGCCGGACTAGCGGGAGCATCGATGAGCAGTTCTTC. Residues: CASSRTSGSIDEQFF.

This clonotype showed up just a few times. The CDR3 region is CSAASRAPRGISYEQYF. Written as DNA, the CDR3 is TGCAGCGCCGCCTCAAGGGCTCCCCGGGGAATTTCCTACGAGCAGTACTTC. The chain links TRBV29-1 to TRBJ2-7; weak D call: TRBD2 (5 bases). The CDR3 is 17 amino acids. V lost 7 bases and J lost 1, with 26 bases in between. The germline V gene encodes CDR1 SQVTM and CDR2 ANQGSEA.

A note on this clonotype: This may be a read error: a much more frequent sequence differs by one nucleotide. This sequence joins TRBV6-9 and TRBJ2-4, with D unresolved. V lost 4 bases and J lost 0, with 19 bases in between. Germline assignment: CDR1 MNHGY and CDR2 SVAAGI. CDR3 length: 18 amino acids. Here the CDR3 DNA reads TGTGCCAGCAGTTCCTCCCGAGAAGGAACTTTAGCCAAAAACATTCAGTACTTC. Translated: CASSSSREGTLAKNIQYF.

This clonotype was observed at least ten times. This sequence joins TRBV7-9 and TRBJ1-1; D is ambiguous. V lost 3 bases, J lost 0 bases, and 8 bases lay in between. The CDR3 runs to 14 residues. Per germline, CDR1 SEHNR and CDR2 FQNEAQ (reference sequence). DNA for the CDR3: TGTGCCAGCAGCTTTAACAGCATGAACACTGAAGCTTTCTTT. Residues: CASSFNSMNTEAFF.